Shown below are 17 T cell receptor beta chains from a single sample sequenced in a study of blood T cell repertoires in COVID-19. Produced via immunoSEQ multiplex PCR; TCRdb's table is partial and in-frame only. The sample carries under 150,000 clones, around nine tenths recorded once. Sequenced sample: peripheral blood. These receptors originate from a human donor in a cohort sampled during active COVID-19.

The V gene is TRBV28, the J gene TRBJ1-2; TRBD1 matches at 11 bases. Germline assignment: CDR1 MDHEN and CDR2 SYDVKM. The trim removed 8 bases at V and 4 bases at J, leaving 3 bases unmatched. The CDR3 spans 13 residues. The CDR3 loop reads CASGTGGFYGYTF. The CDR3 DNA reads as TGTGCCAGCGGGACAGGGGGTTTCTATGGCTACACCTTC.

The gene calls are TRBV4-1 and TRBJ2-1, with TRBD1 matching over 9 bases. The CDR3 covers 15 residues. The junction had 8 bases not matched to a gene; V was cut back by 2 bases and J by 9 bases. Germline V gene sequence: CDR1 MGHRA, CDR2 YSYEKL. In DNA form, the CDR3 reads TGCGCCAGCAGCCAAACCGGGACAGGGTTGGGTGAGCAGTTCTTC. Encoded protein: CASSQTGTGLGEQFF.

The chain joins TRBV28 to TRBJ1-1; D is undetermined. Germline V gene data show CDR1 as MDHEN and CDR2 as SYDVKM. The CDR3 is 13 residues long. The ends were cut back, 4 bases at V and 6 bases at J, with 12 bases in the middle. The CDR3 nucleotides read TGTGCCAGCAGTTACGCGGGATTCGCTGAAGCTTTCTTT. It translates to CASSYAGFAEAFF.

Details on this clone: The junction departs from germline at one end; a sequencing error may be responsible. The rearrangement links TRBV5-1 to TRBJ1-6; 8 nucleotides match TRBD1. The CDR3 runs to 18 residues. Germline lookup yields CDR1 SGHRS and CDR2 YFSETQ. This chain's CDR3 is CVSSPGQGDRSYNSPLHF. In DNA, the CDR3 is TGCGTCAGCAGCCCTGGACAGGGTGATAGGTCCTATAATTCACCCCTCCACTTT. Looking up the rest from reference TRBV5-1 and TRBJ1-6 gives the full variable domain: KAGVTQTPRYLIKTRGQQVTLSCSPISGHRSVSWYQQTPGQGLQFLFEYFSETQRNKGNFPGRFSGRQFSNSRSEMNVSTLELGDSALYLCVSSPGQGDRSYNSPLHFGNGTRLTVT.

This clone has only a few counts. V gene TRBV27 combines with J gene TRBJ1-5, with a weak D call TRBD1 (5 bases). The germline CDR1 and CDR2 sequences are MNHEY and SMNVEV (reference sequence). The CDR3 runs 14 residues. The V end lost 6 bases, the J end lost 7 bases, and 16 bases lay between the germline ends. The CDR3 DNA reads TGTGCCAGCAGGGGGACTACCTTAACACAGCCCCAGCATTTT. Translating gives CASRGTTLTQPQHF.

The J gene is TRBJ1-1, the V gene TRBV5-8, with 9 positions matching TRBD1. V trimming: 4 bases; J trimming: 0 bases; junction bases outside the gene matches: 7. Germline V gene lookup returns CDR1 SGHTS and CDR2 YDEGEE. The CDR3 is 16 residues long. CDR3 sequence (DNA): TGTGCCAGCAGCCCCACAGGGGGCCGGGTGAACACTGAAGCTTTCTTT. Translation gives CASSPTGGRVNTEAFF.

This clone was picked up one time. The chain employs TRBV20-1 and TRBJ2-6, with 7 bases that match TRBD1. The CDR3 contains 11 residues. The germline V gene encodes CDR1 DFQATT and CDR2 SNEGSKA (reference sequence). With 7 bases clipped from V and 12 bases from J, the junction kept 6 bases outside the gene matches. CDR3 bases: TGCAGTGTCCGACAGGGTGTCGTCCTGACTTTC. Amino acid sequence: CSVRQGVVLTF.

The chain links TRBV23-1 to TRBJ2-7; 8 bases are shared with TRBD1. TRBV23-1 is classed as an ORF, of uncertain function. Trimming took 4 bases from V and 2 from J; bases not matched to a gene: 13. CDR3 size: 17 residues. The CDR3 loop is CASSPYPAGTGPYEQYF. In DNA form, the CDR3 reads TGCGCCAGCAGTCCGTACCCCGCCGGGACAGGTCCCTACGAGCAGTACTTC.

The chain has TRBV7-2 and TRBJ2-5; 9 bases map to TRBD2. V trimming: 3 bases; J trimming: 5 bases; junction bases outside the gene matches: 13. The CDR3 covers 17 residues. Germline V gene sequence: CDR1 SGHTA, CDR2 FQGNSA. CDR3 sequence reads: CASSFFAWRGGPETQYF. CDR3 nucleotide sequence: TGTGCCAGCAGCTTTTTCGCCTGGCGGGGGGGCCCGGAGACCCAGTACTTC.

J is TRBJ2-5 and V is TRBV19; a weak D match, TRBD2 (6 bases). Germline V gives CDR1 LNHDA, CDR2 SQIVND (reference sequence). The CDR3 totals 13 residues. The V gene lost 3 bases and the J gene lost 5 bases, with 10 bases spanning the gap. The CDR3 DNA reads as TGTGCCAGTAGTATGCGGGGCTGGGAGACCCAGTACTTC. Amino acid sequence: CASSMRGWETQYF.

The V and J genes are TRBV11-2 and TRBJ1-3; D is possibly TRBD1 (5 bases). The germline gives CDR1 SGHAT, CDR2 FQNNGV. There are 14 residues in the CDR3. The germline V and J ends were trimmed by 3 bases and 4 bases, with 10 bases remaining between them. CDR3 amino acids: CASSFGGWGNTIYF. CDR3 in DNA: TGTGCCAGCAGCTTCGGGGGTTGGGGAAACACCATATATTTT.

The chain uses TRBV19 and TRBJ1-2, with 10 bases identical to TRBD1. The CDR3 has 13 residues. The V segment lost 9 bases and the J segment 7 bases; nucleotides outside the gene matches: 8. Per germline, CDR1 LNHDA and CDR2 SQIVND (reference sequence). CDR3 bases: TGTGCCAGGACCGGGACAGGGGAGGGTGGCTACACCTTC. This encodes CARTGTGEGGYTF. The full variable domain, its missing parts supplied by reference TRBV19 and TRBJ1-2, is DGGITQSPKYLFRKEGQNVTLSCEQNLNHDAMYWYRQDPGQGLRLIYYSQIVNDFQKGDIAEGYSVSREKKESFPLTVTSAQKNPTAFYLCARTGTGEGGYTFGSGTRLTVV.

The rearrangement joins TRBV5-5 to TRBJ2-2; no firm D call. The V and J ends lost 0 bases and 1 base respectively, with 7 bases between them. Germline assignment: CDR1 SGHKS and CDR2 YYEKEE (reference sequence). The CDR3 spans 15 residues. The CDR3 nucleotides are TGTGCCAGCAGCTTGGATCCCCTGAACACCGGGGAGCTGTTTTTT. Amino acids: CASSLDPLNTGELFF.

V gene TRBV27 combines with J gene TRBJ1-1, with D possibly being TRBD1 (5 bases). CDR1 and CDR2 from the germline V gene are MNHEY and SMNVEV (reference sequence). V was pared by 8 bases and J by 3 bases, with 10 bases between. The CDR3 consists of 12 residues. The CDR3 DNA follows: TGTGCCAGCCGCGGGGGGGACACTGAAGCTTTCTTT. It specifies CASRGGDTEAFF.

The chain is built from TRBV6-5 and TRBJ2-5; TRBD1 is a possible D gene (6 bases). The V end was cut by 2 bases, the J end by 2 bases, with 15 bases between. CDR1 is MNHEY and CDR2 is SVGAGI in the germline V gene. The length of the CDR3 is 16 residues. CDR3 loop: CASSYGLQGPQETQYF. The CDR3 DNA is TGTGCCAGCAGTTACGGGTTACAGGGACCGCAAGAGACCCAGTACTTC.

The V gene is TRBV4-2, the J gene TRBJ2-1; 10 bases fit TRBD1. CDR1 is LGHNA and CDR2 is YNFKEQ in the germline V gene. J gave up 1 base and V 3 bases, and 6 bases lay outside the gene matches. This CDR3 comprises 17 residues. The CDR3 region is CASSQGRDRGSYNEQFF. The CDR3 DNA reads TGTGCCAGCAGCCAGGGGCGGGACAGGGGATCCTACAATGAGCAGTTCTTC.

The chain has TRBV4-3 and TRBJ1-1; D gene uncertain. Deletions cut 1 base from V and 6 bases from J, with 12 bases between. Germline lookup yields CDR1 LGHNA and CDR2 YSLEER. The CDR3 loop spans 14 amino acids. CDR3 DNA: TGCGCCAGCAGCCAAGTGGGCAGGTCCCCTGAAGCTTTCTTT. Translation: CASSQVGRSPEAFF.